This is a list of T cell receptor beta chains from one sample in a study of cytomegalovirus exposure and HLA in healthy donors. Here immunoSEQ multiplex PCR was the method, and the copy in TCRdb shows in-frame clones only, minus some. The profile shows 90,000 or so clones, 70% to 85% of them singletons. Sequencing was carried out using PBMCs. These receptors were obtained from a man over 45 in good health and CMV-seronegative. Each CDR3 is given with its conserved first and last residue.

>TRBV5-1
CASSLGLAGTQGSSYEQYF
>TRBV29-1
CSVRQVSNYGYPF
>TRBV2
CASSDSVTEAFF
>TRBV12-2
CASRFNTGGRYEQYF
>TRBV5-1
CASSRGTSEISYEQYF
>TRBV15
CATSTQTGTGANTIYF
>TRBV7-2
CASSLLFAGQLNTEAFF
>TRBV7-2
CASSGLAGGEQYF
>TRBV5-1
CASSWRGASEQFF
>TRBV28
CASSLGYPGAEQFF
>TRBV2
CASSRTGDKPKHNEKLFF
>TRBV11-3
CASSLEGGYNEQFF
>TRBV7-2
CASSFGLAGEDEQFF
>TRBV5-1
CASRPGLAGFVYNEQFF
>TRBV18
CASSREAGNTIYF
>TRBV6-1
CASSDPRDYFPHEQFF
>TRBV20-1
CSAKRDEKLFF
>TRBV5-1
CASSLDPGSPLHF
>TRBV6-5
CASSYSETALNTEAFF
>TRBV4-2
CASSLNRGNEKLFF
>TRBV27
CASSLGDIKSPLHF
>TRBV18
CASSPPNVRGSYEQYF
>TRBV7-7
CASSLRVTSGSPTLQETQYF
>TRBV10-2
CASTGGDGNQPQHF
>TRBV9
CASSVTDISYEQYF
>TRBV12-1
CASSLNHSSYEQYF
>TRBV30
CAWSVRTGGRYEQYF
>TRBV5-6
CASSLGWEGDF
>TRBV10-3
CAISRLADHEQYF
>TRBV27
CASAYTPRYEQYF
>TRBV2
CASSADWAGETQYF
>TRBV29-1
CSVRSPGLAGTYEQYF
>TRBV6-5
CASSYGRDYGYTF
>TRBV7-2
CASSLAGGNTEAFF
>TRBV4-1
CASSRGLAGSSGANVLTF
>TRBV5-8
CASSLREPGNTIYF
>TRBV4-3
CASSQDWGRNSYEQYF
>TRBV13
CASSRRDRGHEKLFF
>TRBV7-2
CASSDPRSGRAGNTQYF
>TRBV9
CASSVAGGELFF
>TRBV5-1
CASSQGQGGYEQYF
>TRBV19
CASSIGLAGATGEETQYF
>TRBV28
CASSYTSGRETQYF
>TRBV9
CASSVTGSSYNEQFF
>TRBV30
CAWRSGTGGPQETQYF
>TRBV29-1
CSVEGYTSRDTDTQYF
>TRBV28
CASSPWGGSSYEQYF
>TRBV15
CATTRDIPSYEQYF
>TRBV19
CATRGDHPYNEQFF
>TRBV5-4
CASSLEEGAYEQYF
>TRBV19
CASSPGLLRDQPQHF
>TRBV7-2
CASSLTGQGTEAFF
>TRBV11-2
CASSLAGGTIYF
>TRBV28
CASSSRQRGIQYF
>TRBV5-1
CASSFLAGDTDTQYF
>TRBV9
CASSVDPRGGDEQFF
>TRBV30
CAWSRGLEGGEQYF
>TRBV5-4
CASRSSGLAVTGAYNEQFF
>TRBV28
CASSSGSPAEAFF
>TRBV19
CASSRATGGYEQYF